The rows below give T cell receptor beta chains drawn from one sample of a study of Graves' ophthalmopathy and Graves' hyperthyroidism. TCRdb analysed the multiplex PCR reads with MiXCR anew, one entry per CDR3 protein. The top ten hold 44% of the sample, which has 600,000 to 950,000 distinct CDR3 sequences, roughly 41% seen once. Sequencing was performed on peripheral blood. These receptors were collected from an adult man with Graves' ophthalmopathy. Both conserved end residues are part of each CDR3. The D gene is left open where the match is weak. A clone size is listed for some rows: how often the clone was seen (once, few, many), or a class if it is expanded.

CDR3	DNA	V	J	size	D
CASRYGDTGELFF	TGTGCCAGCAGATATGGGGACACCGGGGAGCTGTTTTTT	TRBV7-9	TRBJ2-2	few	-
CASSPPYGQFGYGYTF	TGTGCCAGCAGCCCCCCATATGGACAGTTCGGCTATGGCTACACCTTC	TRBV7-9	TRBJ1-2	many	-
CSVGGQEAFF	TGCAGCGTTGGGGGACAGGAGGCTTTCTTT	TRBV29-1	TRBJ1-1	-	TRBD1
CASSLESEIADTIYF	TGTGCCAGCAGTTTAGAGTCCGAGATAGCGGACACCATATATTTT	TRBV7-9	TRBJ1-3	-	-
CASSLEPFLTGAGGNQPQHF	TGTGCCAGCAGCTTAGAGCCCTTTTTGACAGGGGCTGGGGGCAATCAGCCCCAGCATTTT	TRBV7-9	TRBJ1-5	-	TRBD1
CASSRPGQPNSPLHF	TGTGCCAGTAGTAGACCGGGACAGCCAAATTCACCCCTCCACTTT	TRBV19	TRBJ1-6	many	TRBD1
CASSRYRDSIYEQYF	TGCGCCAGCAGCCGGTACCGGGACAGCATCTACGAGCAGTACTTC	TRBV4-3	TRBJ2-7	-	TRBD1
CASSSEVMNTEAFF	TGTGCCAGCAGCTCAGAGGTTATGAACACTGAAGCTTTCTTT	TRBV7-2	TRBJ1-1	many	-
CASSQRQGSSNQPQHF	TGCGCCAGCAGCCAACGACAGGGCTCGAGCAATCAGCCCCAGCATTTT	TRBV4-3	TRBJ1-5	few	TRBD1
CASSLVSGQETQYF	TGTGCCAGCAGCCTAGTCAGCGGGCAAGAGACCCAGTACTTC	TRBV7-9	TRBJ2-5	many	-